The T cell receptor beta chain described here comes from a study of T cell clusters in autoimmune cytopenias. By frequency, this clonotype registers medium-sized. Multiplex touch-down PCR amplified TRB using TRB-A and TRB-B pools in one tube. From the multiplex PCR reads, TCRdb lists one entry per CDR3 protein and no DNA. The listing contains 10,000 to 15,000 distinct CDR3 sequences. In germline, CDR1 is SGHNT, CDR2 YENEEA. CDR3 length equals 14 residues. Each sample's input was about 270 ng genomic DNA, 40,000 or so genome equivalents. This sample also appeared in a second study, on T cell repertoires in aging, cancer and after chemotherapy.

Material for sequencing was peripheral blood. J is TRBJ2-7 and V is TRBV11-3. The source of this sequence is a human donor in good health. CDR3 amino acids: CASSLDRGTYEQYF.